Here is one T cell receptor beta chain with its context. Its antigen is currently unknown. This record comes from a study of T cell repertoires in cytomegalovirus infection. Study outcomes and limitations: HLA-C-restricted TCR beta clonotypes specific for CMV led the ex vivo response.

TCRdb analysed the reads with MiXCR anew, one entry per CDR3 protein. This sample has some 180,000 distinct CDR3 sequences, with 17% found just once. This CDR3 contains 15 residues. V trimming: 5 bases; J trimming: 4 bases; junction bases outside the gene matches: 9. Germline V lookup: CDR1 SGHVS, CDR2 FNYEAQ. J is TRBJ1-1 and V is TRBV7-6; 8 bases match TRBD1. The TCR was taken from a human donor in good health (CMV status not recorded). Some clones in this sample may be carry-over from other donors' samples. Sequenced: CD8+ T cells from PBMCs. CDR3 DNA sequence: TGTGCCAGCAGCCACGGACAGGGCTTGGCCACTGAAGCTTTCTTT. This sequence encodes CASSHGQGLATEAFF. The full variable domain, with the rest looked up from reference TRBV7-6 and TRBJ1-1, is GAGVSQSPRYKVTKRGQDVALRCDPISGHVSLYWYRQALGQGPEFLTYFNYEAQQDKSGLPNDRFSAERPEGSISTLTIQRTEQRDSAMYRCASSHGQGLATEAFFGQGTRLTVV.